Listed below are T cell receptor beta chains from one sample, sequenced in a study of PD-L1 blockade in urothelial cancer. Profiling relied on immunoSEQ multiplex PCR, and the TCRdb table lists in-frame clones only, not all of them. The sample yields about 40,000 clones, roughly 80% seen once. The starting material was PBMCs, obtained around atezolizumab (anti-PD-L1) treatment. These receptors were taken from a man between 35 and 55 years old with urothelial cancer. Both conserved end residues are part of each CDR3. A D gene is named only where the DNA matches it firmly. Clone sizes are given selectively: once, few, many, or a class where the clone is expanded.

TRBD2,14,TRBJ2-7,TRBV28,-,TGTGCCAGCAGCCTTAGCGGGCAAACCTACGAGCAGTACTTC,CASSLSGQTYEQYF
-,14,TRBJ2-1,TRBV29-1,-,TGCAGCTTTCAGGGACAAAGCTCCTACAATGAGCAGTTCTTC,CSFQGQSSYNEQFF
-,13,TRBJ1-2,TRBV15,-,TGTGCCACCAGCAGGCGGGAGGTGGAGGGCTACACCTTC,CATSRREVEGYTF
TRBD1,19,TRBJ1-2,TRBV28,-,TGTGCCAGCAGTTTAGGTGGGCGGGGGCGGACAGGGAAAGGCTATGGCTACACCTTC,CASSLGGRGRTGKGYGYTF
TRBD1,12,TRBJ1-2,TRBV2,-,TGTGCCAGCAGTCTAGGGGGCCGTGGCTACACCTTC,CASSLGGRGYTF
TRBD2,15,TRBJ2-1,TRBV5-6,-,TGTGCCAGCAGCTTTGGACTAGCGATCTACAATGAGCAGTTCTTC,CASSFGLAIYNEQFF
TRBD2,15,TRBJ2-7,TRBV28,few,TGTGCCAGCAGTAAGCTAGCGGGAGATAGGTACGAGCAGTACTTC,CASSKLAGDRYEQYF
TRBD2,16,TRBJ2-7,TRBV30,-,TGTGCCTGGAGTCCTCCCCCGGGACTAGCGGGTTACGAGCAGTACTTC,CAWSPPPGLAGYEQYF
TRBD1,16,TRBJ2-7,TRBV7-8,-,TGTGCCAGCAGCTTAATCCCGGGGACAGGCTCCTACGAGCAGTACTTC,CASSLIPGTGSYEQYF
TRBD1,16,TRBJ1-5,TRBV7-2,-,TGTGCCAGCAGCCCAAGGGGACAGGATAGCAATCAGCCCCAGCATTTT,CASSPRGQDSNQPQHF
-,15,TRBJ1-5,TRBV28,-,TGTGCCAGCAGGAGGGGGATTCAGAGCAATCAGCCCCAGCATTTT,CASRRGIQSNQPQHF
TRBD2,18,TRBJ2-7,TRBV14,-,TGTGCCAGCAGCCAAGACTGGACTAGCGGGAGAGGGACCTACGAGCAGTACTTC,CASSQDWTSGRGTYEQYF
TRBD1,15,TRBJ2-7,TRBV19,-,TGTGCCAGTAGTCCCCGACAGGGGACGACCTACGAGCAGTACTTC,CASSPRQGTTYEQYF
-,11,TRBJ1-1,TRBV20-1,-,TGCAGTCCCTCTCATATCGCGGAAGCTTTCTTT,CSPSHIAEAFF
TRBD1,15,TRBJ1-1,TRBV19,-,TGTGCCAGCACCGGGACAGGGCTGAAGAACACTGAAGCTTTCTTT,CASTGTGLKNTEAFF
TRBD2,15,TRBJ2-5,TRBV5-3,-,TGTGCCAGAAGCTTGGAGCGGGAGTACCAAGAGACCCAGTACTTC,CARSLEREYQETQYF
-,13,TRBJ2-5,TRBV5-1,-,TGCGCCAGCAGCTTCGGACAGCAAGAGACCCAGTACTTC,CASSFGQQETQYF
-,13,TRBJ1-4,TRBV6-6,-,TGTGCCAGCACCAGGGTGGGGAATGAAAAACTGTTTTTT,CASTRVGNEKLFF
TRBD1,15,TRBJ1-1,TRBV16,-,TGTGCCAGCAGCCAACGACAGGGGGTTGGGACTGAAGCTTTCTTT,CASSQRQGVGTEAFF
TRBD2,18,TRBJ2-1,TRBV11-3,medium-sized,TGTGCCAGCAGCTTAGCGGGAGGGGCAACCCGATCCTACAATGAGCAGTTCTTC,CASSLAGGATRSYNEQFF
-,16,TRBJ2-1,TRBV11-3,-,TGTGCCAGCAGCCTCGGACTGCGCTCGGGGGAGTCTGAGCAGTTCTTC,CASSLGLRSGESEQFF
-,13,TRBJ1-1,TRBV5-1,-,TGCGCCAGTCGGCGAGGTATGAACACTGAAGCTTTCTTT,CASRRGMNTEAFF
TRBD2,14,TRBJ2-3,TRBV4-1,-,TGCGCCAGCAGCCAACTAGCGGGAACAGATACGCAGTATTTT,CASSQLAGTDTQYF
-,15,TRBJ1-1,TRBV6-5,once,TGTGCCAGCAGTTACTCGCTCCCCAGGGGCACTGAAGCTTTCTTT,CASSYSLPRGTEAFF
-,12,TRBJ1-2,TRBV5-1,-,TGCGCCAGCAGCTCGGGGGGGTATGGCTACACCTTC,CASSSGGYGYTF
TRBD2,14,TRBJ2-7,TRBV4-1,-,TGCGCCAGCAGCCCCACATCTGGTGCGGGAGGGTTGTACTTC,CASSPTSGAGGLYF
-,14,TRBJ1-2,TRBV5-6,-,TGTGCCAGCAGCTCCGACAGAGCCAACTATGGCTACACCTTC,CASSSDRANYGYTF
-,12,TRBJ2-5,TRBV28,few,TGTGCCAGCAGTCTCGAGGAAAAGACCCAGTACTTC,CASSLEEKTQYF
-,15,TRBJ2-7,TRBV5-6,-,TGTGCCAGCAGCCGTGGAGGGGCGCGAGCCGGCGAGCAGTACTTC,CASSRGGARAGEQYF
TRBD2,22,TRBJ2-7,TRBV5-1,-,TGCGCCAGCAGCTTGACGCCAATCCCGGGACTAGCGGGTGGGATAGGCCGTTGGGAGCAGTACTTC,CASSLTPIPGLAGGIGRWEQYF
TRBD1,17,TRBJ2-3,TRBV9,-,TGTGCCAGCAGCGCATGGCCCCGGGACAGGAGCACAGATACGCAGTATTTT,CASSAWPRDRSTDTQYF
TRBD1,16,TRBJ2-1,TRBV9,-,TGTGCCAGCAGCTTAGTAGGGGCAGGGGGCGAAAATGAGCAGTTCTTC,CASSLVGAGGENEQFF
TRBD2,16,TRBJ2-2,TRBV9,-,TGTGCCAGCAGCGCCGGGACTAGCGGGAACACCGGGGAGCTGTTTTTT,CASSAGTSGNTGELFF
-,14,TRBJ1-1,TRBV9,-,TGTGCCAGCAGCTTGACCGGGGGGTTTAATGAAGCTTTCTTT,CASSLTGGFNEAFF
-,13,TRBJ2-2,TRBV10-1,few,TGCGCCAGCAGTGAGATAAACACCGGGGAGCTGTTTTTT,CASSEINTGELFF
TRBD1,16,TRBJ2-2,TRBV10-3,-,TGTGCCATCAGTGAGGTTAAGGGGGCGTCCGCCGGGGAGCTGTTTTTT,CAISEVKGASAGELFF
TRBD2,16,TRBJ2-3,TRBV27,medium-sized,TGTGCCAGCAGTCGAGCGGGAGGGCCCAAGTCAGATACGCAGTATTTT,CASSRAGGPKSDTQYF
TRBD2,16,TRBJ2-3,TRBV27,-,TGTGCCAGCAGTTTAAGAGGGACTACCTCCACAGATACGCAGTATTTT,CASSLRGTTSTDTQYF
TRBD1,15,TRBJ1-5,TRBV18,-,TGTGCCAGCTCACAGGGACAGGGGTACGCTCAGCCCCAGCATTTT,CASSQGQGYAQPQHF
-,15,TRBJ1-1,TRBV18,-,TGTGCCAGCTCACCCGCTCGGGGAGGGAACACTGAAGCTTTCTTT,CASSPARGGNTEAFF
-,13,TRBJ2-7,TRBV30,-,TGTGCCTGTGACCCGAGGGGGATTGGCGAGCAGTACTTC,CACDPRGIGEQYF
-,15,TRBJ2-1,TRBV7-8,-,TGTGCCAGCGCCCTTGGAGGGGGCGCCGGGAATGAGCAGTTCTTC,CASALGGGAGNEQFF
-,13,TRBJ1-3,TRBV28,once,TGTGCCAGCAGACCTGGGGGCGGAAACACCATATATTTT,CASRPGGGNTIYF
-,14,TRBJ2-2,TRBV30,once,TGTGCCTGGAGAATCGGTTGGAACACCGGGGAGCTGTTTTTT,CAWRIGWNTGELFF
TRBD1,14,TRBJ1-1,TRBV28,-,TGTGCCAGCAGTCTCACAGGGGGCCGTACTGAAGCTTTCTTT,CASSLTGGRTEAFF
-,15,TRBJ1-2,TRBV10-3,-,TGTGCCATCAGTGAGGCGGCACTAGCTAACTATGGCTACACCTTC,CAISEAALANYGYTF
TRBD1,13,TRBJ1-2,TRBV30,-,TGTGCCCTCCGACAGGGGGCGGTGGAGGGCTACACCTTC,CALRQGAVEGYTF
-,14,TRBJ2-1,TRBV6-6,-,TGTGCCAGCAGCCTGAAGGGGCAGGGCCATGAGCAGTTCTTC,CASSLKGQGHEQFF
-,16,TRBJ2-2,TRBV19,-,TGTGCCAGTAGTCCTCGGACTAACCCGAACACCGGGGAGCTGTTTTTT,CASSPRTNPNTGELFF
-,14,TRBJ2-1,TRBV9,-,TGTGCCAGCAGCAGACCGGGAAGTCGGAATGAGCAGTTCTTC,CASSRPGSRNEQFF
TRBD1,13,TRBJ1-1,TRBV10-3,-,TGTGCCATCAGCAAGACAGGGGGCCCTGAAGCTTTCTTT,CAISKTGGPEAFF
-,13,TRBJ2-5,TRBV5-1,-,TGCGCCAGCACCCTTGAGGGTACGCAGACCCAGTACTTC,CASTLEGTQTQYF
-,14,TRBJ2-5,TRBV11-3,-,TGTGCCAGCATGGAGAGCTCTATATCGGAGACCCAGTACTTC,CASMESSISETQYF